This T cell receptor beta chain was obtained from a study of Ad26.COV2.S vaccination and SARS-CoV-2 variants. Generated by immunoSEQ multiplex PCR, the TCRdb table keeps only in-frame clones and is missing some. The profile shows around 370,000 clones, about 91% of them singletons. Study observations and caveats: Individuals receiving vaccine had higher spike-specific TCR breadth than placebo recipients did. The authors reported substantial breadth in spike-specific CD8+ and CD4+ T cell responses after vaccination. Breadth and depth estimates from TCRs may understate total T cell responses. Non-spike TCR breadth showed similarity between vaccine and placebo recipients.

This clone has only one observation. Its antigen remains unknown. The sample here was peripheral blood, taken after recovery from COVID-19. This clonotype originated in a human donor who had recovered from COVID-19.

CDR3 loop: CASSPYRRTGGNEQYF. The CDR3 DNA follows: TGTGCCAGCAGCCCATACCGCCGGACAGGGGGCAACGAGCAGTACTTC. The chain links TRBV7-2 to TRBJ2-7, with TRBD1 identical over 11 bases. Germline V CDR1 and CDR2: SGHTA, FQGNSA. V was pared by 5 bases and J by 5 bases, with 11 bases of the junction left unmatched. The CDR3 runs 16 residues. The full variable domain, its missing parts supplied by reference TRBV7-2 and TRBJ2-7, is GAGVSQSPSNKVTEKGKDVELRCDPISGHTALYWYRQSLGQGLEFLIYFQGNSAPDKSGLPSDRFSAERTGGSVSTLTIQRTQQEDSAVYLCASSPYRRTGGNEQYFGPGTRLTVT.